What follows is one T cell receptor (beta chain) and its context. Its antigen is undetermined. Unrecorded immune exposure was likely among donors, who were nominally healthy when sampled. The PCR had 60 Vbeta and 13 Jbeta primers. The assay was immunoSEQ multiplex PCR, and TCRdb's table has in-frame clones only and misses some. Here the sample spans about 70,000 clones, roughly 89% being singletons. This sample was taken from a study of cytomegalovirus exposure and HLA in healthy donors. Across the study: Earlier, almost 120 million unique TCR beta sequences were recovered from roughly 180 million T cells by an analysis. Study-level findings and limits: A reported reduction in N-insertions relative to the approximately 600-donor mean was seen in an Asian-associated ancestry cluster in a later analysis. Per a later analysis, HLA-associated TCR beta chains showed more clonal expansion than other, equally common TCR beta chains.

The CDR3 is 14 residues long. The germline V gene has CDR1 SGHRS and CDR2 YFSETQ. V was pared by 2 bases and J by 5 bases, with 3 bases of the junction left unmatched. The chain combines TRBV5-1 with TRBJ1-1, with 10 bases that match TRBD1. Sequencing used PBMCs. This sequence originates from a woman aged 25 to 45 in good health and CMV-seronegative. For the CDR3, the DNA is TGCGCCAGCAGCTTACCGGGACAGGGGACTGAAGCTTTCTTT. Translated: CASSLPGQGTEAFF.